These 2 T cell receptor beta chains came from one sample sequenced in a study of CXCR3-negative and CXCR3-positive naive CD8 T cells. Study observations and caveats: Relative to CXCR3-negative naive cells, CXCR3-positive naive cells had more hydrophobic TRB CDR3s.

The authors made the TRB cDNA libraries by 5' RACE using UMI labels. TCRdb reanalyzed the 5' RACE reads and collapses them to one entry per CDR3 protein, without DNA. This sample's clone table lists about 63,000 distinct CDR3 sequences. For these TCRs, the target antigens are not known. Material for sequencing was naive CXCR3+ CD8+ T cells from blood. Subset: CD45RO-CCR7+CD27+CD95- naive CD8+ T cells expressing CXCR3 (TNR3+). The source is a human donor in good health. Some clones in this sample may be carry-over from other donors' samples.

The chain recombines TRBV5-1 with TRBJ1-1. Germline-derived CDR1 and CDR2 are SGHRS and YFSETQ. There are 15 residues in the CDR3. The CDR3: CASSLDWGSPPEASF. The complete variable domain, with remaining parts taken from reference TRBV5-1 and TRBJ1-1, reads KAGVTQTPRYLIKTRGQQVTLSCSPISGHRSVSWYQQTPGQGLQFLFEYFSETQRNKGNFPGRFSGRQFSNSRSEMNVSTLELGDSALYLCASSLDWGSPPEASFGQGTRLTVV.

This chain uses TRBV15 with TRBJ1-2. Germline-derived CDR1 and CDR2 are LNHNV and YYDKDF (reference sequence). The CDR3 length is 17 residues. The CDR3 here is CATSREQRYSDNYGYTF.